The count of the clone carrying this T cell receptor beta chain is one. As it was prepared, the TCRbeta library received unique molecular identifiers. A single record per CDR3 protein comes from TCRdb applying MiXCR to the PCR reads. The profile shows about 370,000 distinct CDR3 sequences, over 20% of them singletons. The record originates from a study of T-cell reconstitution after alpha-beta-depleted transplantation in children. This CDR3 contains 14 residues. V shed 4 bases, J shed 4 bases, and the junction held 5 bases outside the gene matches. The germline V gene encodes CDR1 LNHNV and CDR2 YYDKDF (reference sequence).

This TCR came from a human donor who donated a stem cell graft to a child with acute myeloid leukemia. This chain uses TRBV15 with TRBJ2-5, with TRBD2 matching 8 bases. The sequenced sample was PBMCs from the stem cell graft donor, obtained from the stem cell graft. This CDR3 reads CATSKIAGSETQYF. In nucleotides, the CDR3 is TGTGCCACCAGCAAAATAGCGGGGTCAGAGACCCAGTACTTC.